This is a list of T cell receptor beta chains from one sample in a study of cytomegalovirus exposure and HLA in healthy donors. Assay: immunoSEQ multiplex PCR; the TCRdb copy retains only in-frame clones and omits some. Of some 57,000 clones in the sample, less than 85% were seen once. The specimen sequenced was PBMCs. These receptors were collected from a woman in her fifties or sixties in good health and CMV-seropositive. CDR3s include the opening cysteine and the closing phenylalanine or tryptophan. The D gene is left open where the match is weak. Size is stated for part of the rows, as once, few or many counts, or as a class when the clone is expanded.

CDR3	DNA	V	J	D	size
CASTPFFRGEVRTDTQYF	TGTGCCAGCACCCCTTTTTTTCGGGGGGAGGTTCGCACAGATACGCAGTATTTT	TRBV7-6	TRBJ2-3	TRBD2	-
CASSPNSGGGTGELFF	TGTGCCAGCAGCCCGAATAGCGGGGGGGGCACCGGGGAGCTGTTTTTT	TRBV6-6	TRBJ2-2	TRBD2	large
CASRLAGVSTDTQYF	TGTGCCAGCAGGTTAGCGGGGGTGAGCACAGATACGCAGTATTTT	TRBV2	TRBJ2-3	TRBD2	few
CASSASRGGQETQYF	TGTGCCAGCAGCGCCTCGCGGGGGGGTCAAGAGACCCAGTACTTC	TRBV11-2	TRBJ2-5	TRBD2	-
CASSLRTGASSYNSPLHF	TGTGCCAGCAGTTTACGGACAGGGGCTAGCTCCTATAATTCACCCCTCCACTTT	TRBV27	TRBJ1-6	TRBD1	-
CASNGQGANYGYTF	TGTGCCAGCAACGGACAGGGAGCTAACTATGGCTACACCTTC	TRBV9	TRBJ1-2	TRBD1	-
CASSQAPPGIGKETQYF	TGCGCCAGCAGCCAAGCCCCACCGGGAATTGGTAAGGAGACCCAGTACTTC	TRBV4-1	TRBJ2-5	-	-
CASSLVESSGNTEAFF	TGTGCCAGCAGCTTAGTTGAGTCATCAGGGAACACTGAAGCTTTCTTT	TRBV11-2	TRBJ1-1	-	once
CSSSLDRENYGYTF	TGTTCCAGCAGCTTAGACAGGGAAAACTATGGCTACACCTTC	TRBV7-9	TRBJ1-2	TRBD1	-
CASLDRGVSNYGYTF	TGTGCCAGCTTGGACAGGGGCGTTTCTAACTATGGCTACACCTTC	TRBV2	TRBJ1-2	TRBD1	-
CASSLVRDNEQFF	TGTGCCAGCAGTTTAGTGCGGGACAATGAGCAGTTCTTC	TRBV2	TRBJ2-1	-	-
CASSSLTGYYGYTF	TGTGCCAGCAGCTCCCTGACAGGATACTATGGCTACACCTTC	TRBV5-6	TRBJ1-2	-	-
CASSSRTGRGNTEAFF	TGTGCCAGCAGTTCGAGGACAGGGCGGGGGAACACTGAAGCTTTCTTT	TRBV6-5	TRBJ1-1	TRBD1	-
CASSEAGESYGYTF	TGTGCCAGCAGTGAGGCAGGGGAGAGTTATGGCTACACCTTC	TRBV6-1	TRBJ1-2	-	-
CASSPDSGGNTIYF	TGTGCCAGCTCACCGGACAGTGGTGGAAACACCATATATTTT	TRBV18	TRBJ1-3	-	-
CASSLGRQETQYF	TGTGCCAGCAGCTTGGGCAGGCAAGAGACCCAGTACTTC	TRBV5-6	TRBJ2-5	-	-
CASSGGDREISYNSPLHF	TGTGCCAGCAGTGGGGGGGACAGGGAAATCTCCTATAATTCACCCCTCCACTTT	TRBV28	TRBJ1-6	TRBD1	-
CASSYSTGYSTGELFF	TGTGCCAGCAGCTATAGCACTGGCTACTCCACCGGGGAGCTGTTTTTT	TRBV11-3	TRBJ2-2	-	-
CASSLETGSYEQYF	TGTGCCAGCAGTTTGGAGACAGGGTCCTACGAGCAGTACTTC	TRBV6-1	TRBJ2-7	TRBD1	-
CATRDTYQPQHF	TGTGCCACTCGGGACACCTATCAGCCCCAGCATTTT	TRBV19	TRBJ1-5	-	few
CASSSSQGIGELFF	TGTGCCAGCAGCTCGTCCCAGGGGATCGGGGAGCTGTTTTTT	TRBV7-6	TRBJ2-2	-	-
CASTLAQGDYEQYF	TGTGCCAGCACCCTGGCCCAGGGGGACTACGAGCAGTACTTC	TRBV7-2	TRBJ2-7	TRBD1	-
CASSTGQVNGETQYF	TGTGCCAGCAGCACGGGACAGGTTAATGGAGAGACCCAGTACTTC	TRBV7-7	TRBJ2-5	TRBD1	once
CASSLDSYTGELFF	TGCGCCAGCAGCTTGGACTCCTACACCGGGGAGCTGTTTTTT	TRBV5-1	TRBJ2-2	-	-
CSSSPQGSYTEAFF	TGTTCCAGCAGCCCACAGGGGAGTTACACTGAAGCTTTCTTT	TRBV7-9	TRBJ1-1	TRBD1	-
CASSPQGQISGELFF	TGCGCCAGCAGCCCCCAGGGACAGATTAGCGGGGAGCTGTTTTTT	TRBV5-1	TRBJ2-2	TRBD1	-
CASTPGQGNSNQPQHF	TGTGCCAGTACCCCGGGACAGGGAAATAGCAATCAGCCCCAGCATTTT	TRBV19	TRBJ1-5	TRBD1	-
CASSLDFRDTEAFF	TGCGCCAGCAGCTTGGACTTTCGAGACACTGAAGCTTTCTTT	TRBV5-1	TRBJ1-1	-	-
CAWRGAKSPLHF	TGTGCCTGGAGAGGGGCTAAATCACCCCTCCACTTT	TRBV30	TRBJ1-6	-	few
CASRQSSYNSPLHF	TGTGCCAGCAGACAAAGCTCCTATAATTCACCCCTCCACTTT	TRBV2	TRBJ1-6	-	-
CASSRDRAANYGYTF	TGTGCCAGCAGTCGCGACAGGGCGGCCAACTATGGCTACACCTTC	TRBV7-9	TRBJ1-2	TRBD1	-
CSVDNPSGGSYEQYF	TGCAGCGTTGATAATCCCAGCGGGGGATCCTACGAGCAGTACTTC	TRBV29-1	TRBJ2-7	TRBD2	-
CASSTGTGRTEQYF	TGTGCCAGTAGTACCGGGACAGGGAGGACCGAGCAGTACTTC	TRBV19	TRBJ2-7	TRBD1	few
CASSLAGQPQHF	TGTGCCAGCAGTTTGGCCGGGCAGCCCCAGCATTTT	TRBV28	TRBJ1-5	-	-
CASRGGPGLSSPLHF	TGTGCCAGCAGGGGAGGGCCAGGGTTAAGTTCACCCCTCCACTTT	TRBV6-5	TRBJ1-6	-	-
CASSLTTRETQYF	TGTGCCAGCAGCTTAACTACCCGGGAGACCCAGTACTTC	TRBV7-3	TRBJ2-5	-	once
CANSIDLTDYQPQHF	TGTGCCAATAGTATAGATCTGACGGACTATCAGCCCCAGCATTTT	TRBV19	TRBJ1-5	-	-
CAIRKGLVSNEQFF	TGTGCCATCAGGAAGGGACTGGTTTCCAATGAGCAGTTCTTC	TRBV10-3	TRBJ2-1	-	-
CAVRGDRGLYNEQFF	TGTGCCGTCAGGGGGGACAGGGGGCTGTACAATGAGCAGTTCTTC	TRBV6-5	TRBJ2-1	TRBD1	few
CASSGVVGGQETQYF	TGTGCCAGCAGCGGGGTCGTGGGGGGCCAAGAGACCCAGTACTTC	TRBV7-2	TRBJ2-5	-	-